The clone carrying this TCR beta chain was counted at least ten times. Original processing notes: Amplified reference gene primers provided the basis for estimating nucleated cell counts. Data came from immunoSEQ multiplex PCR; TCRdb stores just in-frame clones and leaves some out. V, J and clone size are those of that table, while D and trimming were read from the DNA. In the table there are about 270,000 clones, approximately 90% of which are singletons. Germline lookup yields CDR1 MDHEN and CDR2 SYDVKM. The CDR3 contains 17 residues. J gave up 6 bases and V 2 bases, and 10 bases lay outside the gene matches. This record belongs to a study of blood T cell repertoires in COVID-19. Study members were between roughly 18 and 89 years old and lived in some 22 US regions. Participant-given clinical history determined each cohort assignment.

The specimen sequenced was PBMCs or T cells enriched from blood (not recorded which). The TCR sequence derives from a man aged 40-49 years who had been exposed to COVID-19. This chain joins TRBV28 and TRBJ1-2; TRBD1 matches 12 bases. The CDR3 is CASSLGGTGGQQDGYTF. CDR3 bases: TGTGCCAGCAGTTTAGGCGGGACAGGGGGCCAGCAAGATGGCTACACCTTC.